The T cell receptor beta chain under discussion was sequenced for a study of blood T cell repertoires in COVID-19. Study-wide context: Italy, Spain and the United States were the sources of the convalescent and acute COVID-19 samples. Sources were T cells, B-cell-depleted T cells, or PBMCs; the material itself was cDNA or gDNA.

Seattle's enrolled individuals joined amid active infection and were then monitored longitudinally. Authors' processing steps: Estimated nucleated cell counts came from reference gene primer amplification. Libraries were prepared by immunoSEQ multiplex PCR; TCRdb keeps only in-frame clonotypes and omits some of them. Clone size and V and J calls were adopted from that table, with D and trimming inferred from the DNA. The table has around 270,000 clones, about 88% seen once. The trim removed 7 bases at V and 0 bases at J, leaving 21 bases unmatched. The V gene's germline CDR1 is MDHEN and CDR2 SYDVKM. The CDR3 has 20 residues.

The sequence derives from a woman aged 55-70 years with COVID-19, enrolled during active disease. This chain connects TRBV28 to TRBJ2-1; TRBD2 matches 7 bases. Sequencing was done on a sample of peripheral blood. This CDR3 reads CASIADLAVYLSSSYNEQFF. In DNA, the CDR3 is TGTGCCAGCATTGCCGACCTAGCGGTTTACCTCTCAAGCTCCTACAATGAGCAGTTCTTC. The entire variable domain, with the rest obtained from reference TRBV28 and TRBJ2-1, is as follows: DVKVTQSSRYLVKRTGEKVFLECVQDMDHENMFWYRQDPGLGLRLIYFSYDVKMKEKGDIPEGYSVSREKKERFSLILESASTNQTSMYLCASIADLAVYLSSSYNEQFFGPGTRLTVL.